This TCR beta chain stems from a study of blood T cell repertoires in COVID-19 (TCRdb year 2020). About the study as a whole: Samples covering the acute and convalescent phases of COVID-19 were provided by collaborators in the United States, Italy and Spain. The prospective study material was composed of cDNA or gDNA derived from T cells, B-cell-depleted T cells, or PBMCs. Subjects who had been exposed to COVID-19, were actively infected with it, or had recovered from it provided the deeply sampled blood TCRbeta repertoires that made up the dataset. The repertoires were released in a freely available public database meant as a resource for research on the immune response to SARS-CoV-2. The samples were drawn from two sources: the first 160 participants of the ongoing ImmuneRACE study, and 1,254 subjects contributed by 6 global collaborators. The sample metadata nearly always contained a de-identified subject ID, COVID-19 status, age in years and sex. HLA class I and class II types, where available, came from metadata supplied by the sample provider rather than from assay-based typing.

TCRbeta CDR3 regions were amplified from genomic DNA by means of the immunoSEQ Assay, a bias-controlled multiplex PCR. Processing in the source paper ran as follows. Nucleated cell counts per sample were estimated from amplification of reference gene primers within the assay. To quantify the absolute abundance of each unique TCRbeta CDR3 rearrangement, sequence reads were collapsed and filtered. For each sample, productive Simpson clonality was calculated as the square root of Simpson's diversity index across productive rearrangements. TCRdb carries this immuneACCESS record with in-frame sequences only. Its versions omit some clonotypes, under half of them owing to an unresolved V gene in the studies checked, with the rest unexplained. The V and J calls and clone size come from that table; D and trimming were worked out from the DNA. The sample yields 400,000 to 500,000 clones; roughly 90% were counted once. Less than 1.5% of the sample goes to the ten largest clones.

Notes on this clone: Its antigen specificity is not known. No per-base quality is available; no much larger clone lies one base away.

On the study overall, not on this receptor specifically: The amount of clinical and demographic metadata varied by source and participant and was provided uncurated.

Participants in the prospective study were aged roughly 18 to 100 years, lived in 20 to 30 United States geographic areas, and enrolled through a virtual design. To assign participants to cohorts, the prospective study relied on clinical history that participants themselves reported in a screening survey and a study questionnaire. A participant counted as exposed if, within 2 weeks of entering the study, that participant had been in contact with someone who had a PCR-confirmed or clinician-diagnosed COVID-19 case. In the prospective study, mobile phlebotomists collected whole blood, serum and a nasopharyngeal or oropharyngeal swab from each participant. Additional blood draws and questionnaires over a 2-month period could optionally be provided by prospective study participants. Before DNA extraction, prospective study blood samples were shipped either frozen or at room temperature. The origin of this receptor is a woman aged 18-30 years who had been exposed to COVID-19. Sequences were obtained from PBMCs or T cells enriched from blood (not recorded which).

This receptor has the CDR3 CASSPWTGRYGYTF. The sequenced DNA: TGTGCCAGCAGTCCATGGACAGGGAGGTATGGCTACACCTTC. The rearrangement combines TRBV28 with TRBJ1-2, and 8 bases in between align with TRBD1. The CDR3 goes from the cysteine to the phenylalanine over 14 residues. Just CDR3 DNA is preserved here, 42 bases in frame from base 1. Compared with germline, V lacks 5 bases and J lacks 5 bases; bases without a gene match: 7. CDR1 MDHEN and CDR2 SYDVKM are derived from the germline V gene.